This is a list of T cell receptor beta chains from one sample in a study of blood T cell repertoires in COVID-19. Produced via immunoSEQ multiplex PCR; TCRdb's table is partial and in-frame only. The sample has approximately 260,000 clones, roughly 82% seen once. The sequenced sample was peripheral blood. Receptor source: a woman aged 80 or older with active or convalescent COVID-19. Both conserved end residues are part of each CDR3. The D gene is left open where the match is weak. The listing skips clone size in some rows; elsewhere it reads once, few, many or a size class.

j_call d_call clone_size v_call cdr3_aa cdr3_nt
TRBJ1-1 . . TRBV11-2 CASSLDRGDSNTEAFF TGTGCCAGCAGCTTAGATCGGGGGGACTCAAACACTGAAGCTTTCTTT
TRBJ2-1 . . TRBV27 CASRGWGQDNEQFF TGTGCCAGCAGGGGGTGGGGGCAGGACAATGAGCAGTTCTTC
TRBJ1-4 TRBD1 once TRBV5-1 CASSLGQGATNEKLFF TGCGCCAGCAGCTTGGGACAGGGAGCAACTAATGAAAAACTGTTTTTT
TRBJ2-7 . . TRBV3-1/TRBV3-2 CASSHPRGAVYEQYF TGTGCCAGCAGCCATCCCCGGGGGGCGGTGTACGAGCAGTACTTC
TRBJ2-3 TRBD2 . TRBV11-2 CASSFTSGGTDTQYF TGTGCCAGCAGCTTTACTAGCGGGGGCACAGATACGCAGTATTTT
TRBJ2-2 TRBD1 once TRBV3-1/TRBV3-2 CASSQGQGNTGELFF TGTGCCAGCAGCCAAGGACAGGGAAACACCGGGGAGCTGTTTTTT
TRBJ2-1 TRBD1 . TRBV10-3 CAISEGQGVYNEQFF TGTGCCATCAGTGAAGGACAGGGGGTTTACAATGAGCAGTTCTTC
TRBJ1-5 TRBD1 once TRBV6-6 CASSWGPGGQPQHF TGTGCCAGCAGTTGGGGACCAGGGGGCCAGCCCCAGCATTTT
TRBJ1-5 TRBD1 . TRBV6-5 CASSLDRGYQPQHF TGTGCCAGCAGTCTAGACAGGGGCTATCAGCCCCAGCATTTT
TRBJ1-2 . . TRBV11-2 CASSLAGPNGYTF TGTGCCAGCAGCTTAGCAGGGCCGAATGGCTACACCTTC
TRBJ1-1 . . TRBV6-1 CASSEKGVLTEAFF TGTGCCAGCAGTGAAAAAGGGGTCTTAACTGAAGCTTTCTTT
TRBJ1-2 . few TRBV28 CASSTSTPIANYGYTF TGTGCCAGCAGCACCTCGACACCTATAGCTAACTATGGCTACACCTTC
TRBJ2-7 . . TRBV3-1/TRBV3-2 CASSQGTVSYEQYF TGTGCCAGCAGCCAAGGAACGGTAAGCTACGAGCAGTACTTC
TRBJ1-3 . . TRBV4-1 CASSQEGQISGNTIYF TGCGCCAGCAGCCAAGAAGGACAAATCTCTGGAAACACCATATATTTT
TRBJ1-3 . few TRBV3-1/TRBV3-2 CASSPSGIGNTIYF TGTGCCAGCAGCCCTTCGGGAATCGGAAACACCATATATTTT
TRBJ2-3 TRBD2 . TRBV14 CASSLGLAGGGSDTQYF TGTGCCAGCAGCCTGGGACTAGCGGGAGGAGGTTCAGATACGCAGTATTTT
TRBJ2-7 . . TRBV15 CATSRGGDEQYF TGTGCCACCAGCAGAGGGGGGGATGAGCAGTACTTC
TRBJ1-2 . few TRBV28 CASINRRGYGYTF TGTGCCAGCATCAACAGGCGCGGCTATGGCTACACCTTC